This passage covers 25 T cell receptor beta chains from one sample sequenced in a study of cytomegalovirus exposure and HLA in healthy donors. 13 Jbeta primers and 60 Vbeta primers were used for the PCR. Clones were sequenced by immunoSEQ multiplex PCR, and TCRdb holds only the in-frame ones, with some missing. The data show around 200,000 clones, roughly 80% seen once. Sequenced sample: PBMCs. The source of these receptors is a middle-aged man in good health and CMV-seropositive.

V is TRBV10-3 and J is TRBJ2-6, with 11 nucleotides matching TRBD1. Germline CDR1 is ENHRY and CDR2 is SYGVKD. The CDR3 extends over 19 amino acids. J gave up 1 base and V 2 bases, and 7 bases lay outside the gene matches. CDR3 region: CAISEGQGATNSGANVLTF. The CDR3 DNA reads as TGTGCCATCAGTGAGGGACAGGGGGCCACTAATTCTGGGGCCAACGTCCTGACTTTC.

The V and J genes are TRBV19 and TRBJ1-2; no clear D. Trimming removed 3 bases from V and 5 bases from J, with 10 bases in between. Germline CDR1 is LNHDA and CDR2 is SQIVND (reference sequence). This CDR3 region has 13 residues. In nucleotides, the CDR3 is TGTGCCAGTAGTATTTCGGAGTTATATGGCTACACCTTC. The encoded protein is CASSISELYGYTF.

V and J are TRBV6-6 and TRBJ2-2; perhaps TRBD2 as D (6 bases). CDR3 size: 15 residues. With 2 bases removed from V and 1 base from J, the gap between germline ends came to 8 bases. Germline V CDR1 and CDR2: MNHNY, SVGAGI (reference sequence). CDR3 nucleotide sequence: TGTGCCAGCAGTTACGGGACTCTGAACACCGGGGAGCTGTTTTTT. It codes for CASSYGTLNTGELFF.

This clone was found a few times. The V gene is TRBV5-1, the J gene TRBJ2-5, with D possibly being TRBD1 (5 bases). CDR3 size: 16 residues. V dropped 4 bases and J dropped 4 bases, with 20 bases sitting between them. Germline-derived CDR1 and CDR2 are SGHRS and YFSETQ. DNA of the CDR3: TGCGCCAGCAGCCCCGCTGGCTCAGGGAAAGGAGAGACCCAGTACTTC. Amino acids: CASSPAGSGKGETQYF.

The rearrangement links TRBV2 to TRBJ2-7, with TRBD1 identical over 7 bases. The CDR3 contains 14 residues. V lost 6 bases, J lost 0 bases, and 5 bases stayed unmatched. CDR1 and CDR2 from the germline V gene are SNHLY and FYNNEI. The CDR3 loop reads CASRGQWTSYEQYF. In nucleotides, the CDR3 is TGTGCCAGCAGGGGACAGTGGACCTCCTACGAGCAGTACTTC.

This clone was seen a few times. The CDR3, as DNA: TGTGCCAGCAGTAATCAAGGAAACACCATATATTTT. This sequence encodes CASSNQGNTIYF. This rearrangement joins TRBV2 to TRBJ1-3; D unresolved. In germline, CDR1 is SNHLY, CDR2 FYNNEI. The CDR3 totals 12 residues. Trimming left V 5 bases short and J 4 bases short, with 6 bases between.

This clone was seen just once. This chain joins TRBV5-4 and TRBJ2-3; 8 positions agree with TRBD2. The length of the CDR3 is 17 residues. J was trimmed by 0 bases and V by 4 bases; bases with no gene match: 10. Germline assignment: CDR1 SGHNT and CDR2 YYREEE (reference sequence). CDR3 nucleotides: TGTGCCAGCAGCCGCCTGACTAGCGCCTCAAGCACAGATACGCAGTATTTT. Translated, it gives CASSRLTSASSTDTQYF. Combining the CDR3 with reference TRBV5-4 and TRBJ2-3 gives the whole variable domain ETGVTQSPTHLIKTRGQQVTLRCSSQSGHNTVSWYQQALGQGPQFIFQYYREEENGRGNFPPRFSGLQFPNYSSELNVNALELDDSALYLCASSRLTSASSTDTQYFGPGTRLTVL.

This clone appeared once. This chain uses TRBV6-5 with TRBJ1-2; D gene uncertain. Per the germline V gene, CDR1 is MNHEY and CDR2 is SVGAGI. The germline V and J ends were trimmed by 4 bases and 8 bases, with 11 bases remaining between them. There are 12 residues in the CDR3. Written as DNA, the CDR3 is TGTGCCAGCAGTTCTGGGCGACCCGGCTACACCTTC. Amino acids: CASSSGRPGYTF.

This clone was counted between two and nine times. This chain connects TRBV5-6 to TRBJ1-1; no reliable D call. V was clipped by 3 bases and J by 2 bases, with 14 bases between them. The CDR3 covers 15 residues. Germline CDR1 and CDR2: SGHDT and YYEEEE. CDR3 sequence reads: CASSSVGGINTEAFF. DNA for the CDR3: TGTGCCAGCAGCTCCGTCGGAGGCATTAACACTGAAGCTTTCTTT.

V and J are TRBV18 and TRBJ1-5; the D is unclear. The V gene lost 2 bases and the J gene lost 8 bases, with 13 bases spanning the gap. The CDR3 is 14 residues long. Germline V gives CDR1 KGHSH, CDR2 LQKENI. CDR3 nucleotides: TGTGCCAGCTCACCAGGCCTCTCCATGGAGCCCCAGCATTTT. Its translation: CASSPGLSMEPQHF. The full variable domain, its missing parts supplied by reference TRBV18 and TRBJ1-5, is NAGVMQNPRHLVRRRGQEARLRCSPMKGHSHVYWYRQLPEEGLKFMVYLQKENIIDESGMPKERFSAEFPKEGPSILRIQQVVRGDSAAYFCASSPGLSMEPQHFGDGTRLSIL.

The V and J genes are TRBV27 and TRBJ2-7, with 11 bases fitting TRBD1. V shed 6 bases and J 7 bases; nucleotides not matched to a gene: 8. Per the germline V gene, CDR1 is MNHEY and CDR2 is SMNVEV (reference sequence). The CDR3 has 14 amino acids. DNA of the CDR3: TGTGCCAGCAGCTTCGGACAGGGGGCGTGGGAGCAGTACTTC. Its protein product is CASSFGQGAWEQYF.

This clone was seen a single time. The genes are TRBV15 and TRBJ1-5, with a weak D call TRBD1 (5 bases). This CDR3 region has 15 residues. Germline assignment: CDR1 LNHNV and CDR2 YYDKDF (reference sequence). Trimming took 1 base from V and 4 from J, leaving 11 bases between them. In nucleotides, the CDR3 is TGTGCCACCAGCAGAGTGGGGGGACGTAATCAGCCCCAGCATTTT. It encodes CATSRVGGRNQPQHF.

This sequence joins TRBV29-1 and TRBJ2-3, with TRBD2 identical over 10 bases. The CDR3 runs 14 residues. Unmatched junction bases numbered 8, after V lost 6 bases and J lost 5 bases. Germline lookup yields CDR1 SQVTM and CDR2 ANQGSEA. The CDR3 protein is CSVKLAGLQDTQYF. CDR3 nucleotides: TGCAGCGTCAAACTAGCGGGACTACAAGATACGCAGTATTTT.

This clone was detected a few times. V gene TRBV5-4 combines with J gene TRBJ2-3; 7 bases align to TRBD2. Germline CDR1 SGHNT, CDR2 YYREEE (reference sequence). J was trimmed by 2 bases and V by 2 bases; bases with no gene match: 8. The length of the CDR3 is 16 residues. The CDR3 region has the DNA TGTGCCAGCAGCTTTTGGGTAGCGGGCTACACAGATACGCAGTATTTT. This gives the protein CASSFWVAGYTDTQYF.

The rearrangement uses TRBV29-1 and TRBJ1-1; tentative D call: TRBD1 (5 bases). Germline loops: CDR1 SQVTM, CDR2 ANQGSEA. Trimming cost V 5 bases and J 7 bases, with 14 bases left between them. The length of the CDR3 is 12 residues. The CDR3 nucleotides read TGCAGCGTTAGAGGGGAGGTGGGTGAAGCTTTCTTT. Translated, it gives CSVRGEVGEAFF.

J is TRBJ2-5 and V is TRBV5-4, with 9 bases that match TRBD2. The CDR3 is 17 residues long. V trimming: 1 base; J trimming: 2 bases; junction bases outside the gene matches: 9. CDR1 is SGHNT, CDR2 YYREEE, per germline (reference sequence). CDR3 DNA: TGTGCCAGCAGCTTGACTTGGCTAGCGGGAACGCAAGAGACCCAGTACTTC. This encodes CASSLTWLAGTQETQYF.

The J gene is TRBJ2-7, the V gene TRBV15, with D tentatively TRBD1 (5 bases). The CDR3 is 13 amino acids. Germline V gene data show CDR1 as LNHNV and CDR2 as YYDKDF (reference sequence). V was trimmed by 2 bases and J by 5 bases, leaving 10 bases between them. The CDR3 region is CATSRQGFDEQYV. The CDR3 nucleotides read TGTGCCACCAGCAGACAGGGATTCGACGAGCAGTACGTC.

V usage is TRBV19 and J usage is TRBJ1-2; no reliable D call. V lost 9 bases and J 8 bases, leaving 16 bases between the germline ends. The CDR3 contains 12 residues. Germline assignment: CDR1 LNHDA and CDR2 SQIVND (reference sequence). CDR3 in DNA: TGTGCCAGCGAGGGAACCAGCGGGGGCTACACCTTC. It is translated as CASEGTSGGYTF.

This chain uses TRBV5-1 with TRBJ2-2; 12 positions agree with TRBD2. The J segment lost 4 bases and the V segment lost 2 bases, leaving 15 bases of the junction unmatched. The germline CDR1 and CDR2 sequences are SGHRS and YFSETQ. There are 20 residues in the CDR3. DNA of the CDR3: TGCGCCAGCAGCTTAAGGCTAGCGGGAGGGCCTCGGGGGCTCACCGGGGAGCTGTTTTTT. Its translation: CASSLRLAGGPRGLTGELFF.

The chain combines TRBV5-4 with TRBJ2-7, with D tentatively TRBD1 (6 bases). CDR3 length: 14 amino acids. CDR1 and CDR2 from the germline V gene are SGHNT and YYREEE (reference sequence). Trimming removed 0 bases at V and 1 base at J, with 8 bases between. The CDR3 nucleotides read TGTGCCAGCAGCTTGGACAGGGCGTCCTACGAGCAGTACTTC. Translated, it gives CASSLDRASYEQYF.

The rearrangement joins TRBV6-5 to TRBJ1-1, with D possibly TRBD1 on 5 matching bases. The CDR3 covers 14 residues. Germline V gene data show CDR1 as MNHEY and CDR2 as SVGAGI. The V gene lost 5 bases and the J gene lost 0 bases, with 10 bases spanning the gap. The CDR3 region has the DNA TGTGCCAGCAGTGCCGGGACTTTGAACACTGAAGCTTTCTTT. It yields the protein CASSAGTLNTEAFF.

This chain joins TRBV6-5 and TRBJ1-5; the D gene is possibly TRBD1 (5 bases). This CDR3 is built from 15 residues. Trimming removed 6 bases at V and 0 bases at J, with 12 bases between. CDR1 and CDR2 from the germline V gene are MNHEY and SVGAGI. The CDR3 loop reads CASSPRQNSNQPQHF. The CDR3 DNA reads TGTGCCAGCAGCCCCAGACAGAATAGCAATCAGCCCCAGCATTTT.

The V gene is TRBV2, the J gene TRBJ1-2; D is possibly TRBD1 (5 bases). CDR3 length equals 12 residues. Per germline, CDR1 SNHLY and CDR2 FYNNEI. Trimming left V 4 bases short and J 8 bases short, with 11 bases between. Here the CDR3 reads CASSGQGRGYTF. DNA of the CDR3: TGTGCCAGCAGTGGCCAGGGAAGAGGCTACACCTTC. Full variable domain (remainder filled in from reference TRBV2 and TRBJ1-2): EPEVTQTPSHQVTQMGQEVILRCVPISNHLYFYWYRQILGQKVEFLVSFYNNEISEKSEIFDDQFSVERPDGSNFTLKIRSTKLEDSAMYFCASSGQGRGYTFGSGTRLTVV.

The genes are TRBV12-5 and TRBJ2-7; a possible D gene is TRBD1 (6 bases). Germline lookup yields CDR1 LGHNT and CDR2 FRNRAP. The CDR3 covers 13 residues. The V end was cut by 6 bases, the J end by 5 bases, with 14 bases between. The CDR3 is CASGNRRQDEQYV. CDR3 DNA: TGTGCTAGTGGCAACCGCCGACAGGACGAGCAGTACGTC.

CDR3 protein: CASSSGLAESEQFF. The CDR3 nucleotides are TGTGCCAGCAGCTCGGGACTAGCGGAGAGTGAGCAGTTCTTC. The genes are TRBV7-3 and TRBJ2-1, with 11 bases aligning to TRBD2. Per the germline V gene, CDR1 is SGHTA and CDR2 is FQGTGA. V trimming: 4 bases; J trimming: 9 bases; junction bases outside the gene matches: 5. CDR3 length: 14 amino acids.